These 27 T cell receptor beta chains were sequenced from one sample in a study of post-analysis software for immune sequencing data. Study results and caveats: With TRBV5-6, TRBV5-1 and TRBV20-1 included, about five TRBV segments were more frequent in patients than in controls.

These receptors are not linked to any known antigen. Unique molecular identifiers were carried by the TCR beta cDNA libraries. One entry per CDR3 protein results from TCRdb running MiXCR on the PCR reads. This table has around 190,000 distinct CDR3 sequences, 25% to 35% appearing once. The specimen sequenced was blood. These receptors all come from a girl under 18 with multiple sclerosis.

This sequence joins TRBV9 and TRBJ1-1, with D unclear. The germline CDR1 and CDR2 sequences are SGDLS and YYNGEE. The V and J ends lost 0 bases and 2 bases respectively, with 8 bases between them. The CDR3 spans 14 residues. The CDR3 reads CASSVGASNTEAFF. The CDR3 region has the DNA TGTGCCAGCAGCGTAGGGGCAAGCAACACTGAAGCTTTCTTT.

The chain employs TRBV20-1 and TRBJ2-7, with 10 nucleotides matching TRBD2. CDR1 is DFQATT, CDR2 SNEGSKA, per germline (reference sequence). V trimming: 6 bases; J trimming: 3 bases; junction bases outside the gene matches: 2. The CDR3 length is 12 residues. The CDR3 DNA follows: TGCAGTGCGCCTAGCGGGAGCTACGAGCAGTACTTC. The encoded protein is CSAPSGSYEQYF.

Of note for this clonotype: A much bigger clone sits one base away, suggesting this may be a read error. The chain links TRBV15 to TRBJ2-5; 7 bases align to TRBD2. V lost 1 base to trimming and J lost 11 bases; unmatched junction nucleotides: 16. There are 16 residues in the CDR3. Germline V gene lookup returns CDR1 LNHNV and CDR2 YYDKDF (reference sequence). CDR3 loop: CATSRGWEGVFNEQYF. The CDR3 DNA reads TGTGCCACCAGCAGAGGGTGGGAGGGAGTGTTCAATGAGCAGTACTTC.

This clonotype turned up a few times. This chain connects TRBV4-1 to TRBJ2-3; unclear D gene. CDR1 and CDR2 (germline): MGHRA, YSYEKL. V dropped 3 bases and J dropped 6 bases, with 10 bases sitting between them. The CDR3 consists of 13 residues. Here the CDR3 reads CASSHTSRDTQYF. In DNA, the CDR3 is TGCGCCAGCAGCCACACCTCCCGGGATACGCAGTATTTT.

The V and J genes are TRBV28 and TRBJ2-3; 7 bases map to TRBD1. CDR1 is MDHEN and CDR2 is SYDVKM in the germline V gene. Trimming cost V 7 bases and J 4 bases; bases outside gene matches: 8. The CDR3 extends over 14 amino acids. This CDR3 is CASNPGGNADTQYF. The CDR3 DNA sequence: TGTGCCAGCAACCCAGGGGGTAACGCAGATACGCAGTATTTT.

This clonotype has only a few counts. The chain couples TRBV28 to TRBJ2-3, with TRBD2 matching 10 bases. The CDR3 has 16 amino acids. J was trimmed by 1 base and V by 7 bases; bases with no gene match: 8. The germline gives CDR1 MDHEN, CDR2 SYDVKM. The CDR3 here is CASTPSLAGGTDTQYF. The CDR3 DNA follows: TGTGCCAGCACCCCTAGTCTAGCGGGGGGCACAGATACGCAGTATTTT. Looking up the rest from reference TRBV28 and TRBJ2-3 gives the full variable domain: DVKVTQSSRYLVKRTGEKVFLECVQDMDHENMFWYRQDPGLGLRLIYFSYDVKMKEKGDIPEGYSVSREKKERFSLILESASTNQTSMYLCASTPSLAGGTDTQYFGPGTRLTVL.

The chain uses TRBV11-2 and TRBJ2-5, with no clear D. V was clipped by 2 bases and J by 2 bases, with 9 bases between them. Germline V CDR1 and CDR2: SGHAT, FQNNGV. The CDR3 is 14 residues long. CDR3 region: CASSLPPIQETQYF. CDR3 nucleotides: TGTGCCAGCAGCTTACCTCCAATTCAAGAGACCCAGTACTTC.

About this clonotype itself: This may stem from a read error, because a much larger clone lies one nucleotide away. The rearrangement joins TRBV28 to TRBJ2-1; D is possibly TRBD2 (5 bases). TRBJ2-7 explains the end of the DNA better; the J call may be wrong. The CDR3 runs 12 residues. Per the germline V gene, CDR1 is MDHEN and CDR2 is SYDVKM. Here the CDR3 reads CASSYGNNEQYF. The CDR3 region has the DNA TGTGCCAGCAGTTACGGGAACAATGAGCAGTACTTC.

This clonotype was picked up a small number of times. The chain couples TRBV24-1 to TRBJ2-1, with TRBD2 matching over 15 bases. CDR1 and CDR2 from the germline V gene are KGHDR and SFDVKD. V was clipped by 4 bases and J by 6 bases; unmatched bases: 3. The CDR3 is 16 amino acids. The DNA of the CDR3 is TGTGCCACCAGTGACAGGACTAGCGGGAGGGCCAATGAGCAGTTCTTC. This codes for CATSDRTSGRANEQFF.

This clonotype came up once. The chain uses TRBV5-1 and TRBJ2-5, with D perhaps matching TRBD1 (5 bases). Per the germline V gene, CDR1 is SGHRS and CDR2 is YFSETQ. There are 12 residues in the CDR3. V lost 2 bases and J 11 bases, leaving 13 bases between the germline ends. The CDR3 reads CASSFGQGEQYF. The DNA of the CDR3 is TGCGCCAGCAGCTTCGGCCAGGGTGAGCAGTACTTC.

As to this clonotype: This may arise from a read error, as a much more abundant clone is one base away. J is TRBJ2-7 and V is TRBV12-3 or TRBV12-4; TRBD1 or TRBD2 may be the D gene (5 bases each). This CDR3 is 14 amino acids long. The CDR3 nucleotides are TGTGCCAGCAGGTTAGCCCCTTGGGGCGGGGAGCAGTACTTC. Amino acid sequence: CASRLAPWGGEQYF.

A note on this clonotype: A read error is possible here, since a much larger clone lies one base away. This CDR3 fails to terminate in the conserved phenylalanine or tryptophan, so it likely reflects a read error. This rearrangement joins TRBV29-1 to TRBJ2-1; 9 bases are shared with TRBD1. This CDR3 is 10 amino acids long. The germline CDR1 and CDR2 sequences are SQVTM and ANQGSEA. The junction had 1 base not matched to a gene; V was cut back by 6 bases and J by 10 bases. This chain's CDR3 is CSVDRGEQFL. The CDR3, as DNA: TGCAGCGTCGACAGGGGGGAGCAGTTCCTC.

This clonotype has ten or more counts. The chain has TRBV7-2 and TRBJ2-1; 12 bases fit TRBD2. Germline V gene sequence: CDR1 SGHTA, CDR2 FQGNSA. The CDR3 covers 16 residues. V trimming: 7 bases; J trimming: 5 bases; junction bases outside the gene matches: 9. CDR3: CASTLGLAGGDNEQFF. The CDR3 region has the DNA TGTGCCAGCACCTTGGGGCTAGCGGGAGGGGACAATGAGCAGTTCTTC. The full variable domain, rest sourced from reference TRBV7-2 and TRBJ2-1, is GAGVSQSPSNKVTEKGKDVELRCDPISGHTALYWYRQSLGQGLEFLIYFQGNSAPDKSGLPSDRFSAERTGGSVSTLTIQRTQQEDSAVYLCASTLGLAGGDNEQFFGPGTRLTVL.

The chain employs TRBV12-3 or TRBV12-4 and TRBJ2-4; D call uncertain. The CDR3 has 12 residues. Trimming left V 2 bases short and J 13 bases short, with 12 bases between. Written as DNA, the CDR3 is TGTGCCAGCAGTTTAAGGAGTCATGAGCAGTACTTC. This gives the protein CASSLRSHEQYF.

Many counts were recorded for this clonotype. This sequence joins TRBV10-3 and TRBJ2-7; 13 positions agree with TRBD2. The length of the CDR3 is 15 residues. The germline CDR1 and CDR2 sequences are ENHRY and SYGVKD. Germline trimming cut 4 bases from V and 6 bases from J; bases unmatched to any gene: 6. This CDR3 reads CAISGPGLAGFEQYF. CDR3 nucleotide sequence: TGTGCCATCAGTGGGCCGGGACTAGCGGGGTTCGAGCAGTACTTC.

This clonotype has only a few counts. The rearrangement joins TRBV6-6 to TRBJ1-5; a possible D gene is TRBD1 (5 bases). The CDR3 totals 13 residues. CDR1 is MNHNY, CDR2 SVGAGI, per germline (reference sequence). V was shortened by 7 bases and J by 3 bases, with 10 bases between the two germline ends. Here the CDR3 DNA reads TGTGCCAGCAAAGGGACGGACAATCAGCCCCAGCATTTT. Protein sequence: CASKGTDNQPQHF.

This clonotype was seen at least ten times. CDR3 region: CASSEGLAGTDTQYF. CDR3 nucleotides: TGTGCCAGCAGCGAGGGACTAGCGGGCACAGATACGCAGTATTTT. V gene TRBV7-3 combines with J gene TRBJ2-3; the match to TRBD2 covers 11 bases. The germline gives CDR1 SGHTA, CDR2 FQGTGA. V lost 5 bases and J lost 1; bases outside the gene matches: 2. CDR3 length: 15 residues.

The sample holds many counts of this clonotype. The rearrangement joins TRBV6-4 to TRBJ2-1; 8 bases line up with TRBD1. The CDR3 totals 16 residues. Germline CDR1 MRHNA, CDR2 SNTAGT. The trim removed 4 bases at V and 3 bases at J, leaving 8 bases unmatched. CDR3 nucleotide sequence: TGTGCCAGCAGTGCCGGACAGGGTGTAGGCTACAATGAGCAGTTCTTC. This gives the protein CASSAGQGVGYNEQFF.

This clonotype came up a few times. A much larger clone differs from this one at a single base, so this may be a read error. This sequence joins TRBV27 and TRBJ2-5; the match to TRBD2 covers 12 bases. The V gene's germline CDR1 is MNHEY and CDR2 SMNVEV (reference sequence). The CDR3 has 15 amino acids. V gave up 5 bases and J gave up 11 bases; unmatched junction bases: 12. Here the CDR3 DNA reads TGTGCCAGCAGTATACTAGCGGGAGGCCCCTATGAGCAGTACTTC. Residues: CASSILAGGPYEQYF.

This clonotype was observed a few times. The V call is TRBV3-1, the J call TRBJ1-6; D gene uncertain. Germline CDR1 and CDR2: LGHDT and YNNKEL (reference sequence). The CDR3 runs to 15 residues. With 6 bases removed from V and 0 bases from J, the gap between germline ends came to 9 bases. CDR3 nucleotides: TGTGCCAGCAGTACTGGGAGCTCCTATAATTCACCCCTCCACTTT. Translation gives CASSTGSSYNSPLHF.

The chain has TRBV6-1 and TRBJ1-5; weak D call: TRBD1 (6 bases). The V end was cut by 3 bases, the J end by 1 base, with 13 bases between. This CDR3 spans 16 amino acids. The germline V gene encodes CDR1 MNHNS and CDR2 SASEGT. CDR3 in DNA: TGTGCCAGCAGTGACGGGGGGCCGATAAGCAATCAGCCCCAGCATTTT. Protein: CASSDGGPISNQPQHF.

Comments on this clonotype: The junction differs from germline at one of its ends, possibly a read error. The V gene is TRBV29-1, the J gene TRBJ2-5, with 11 bases fitting TRBD2. Germline-derived CDR1 and CDR2 are SQVTM and ANQGSEA. The CDR3 is 17 amino acids. The CDR3 loop is CSVKELSSGRSGGEQYF. The CDR3 nucleotides read TGCAGCGTTAAAGAGCTCTCTAGCGGGAGGTCGGGTGGTGAGCAGTACTTC. Together with reference TRBV29-1 and TRBJ2-5, the CDR3 gives the full variable domain: SAVISQKPSRDICQRGTSLTIQCQVDSQVTMMFWYRQQPGQSLTLIATANQGSEATYESGFVIDKFPISRPNLTFSTLTVSNMSPEDSSIYLCSVKELSSGRSGGEQYFGPGTRLLVL.

Regarding this clonotype: This may stem from a read error, because a much larger clone lies one nucleotide away. The final CDR3 position lacks the conserved phenylalanine or tryptophan, pointing to a likely read error. The V gene is TRBV7-6, the J gene TRBJ2-1; unclear D gene. The V and J ends lost 5 bases and 0 bases respectively, with 5 bases between them. The CDR3 contains 13 residues. Germline CDR1 and CDR2: SGHVS and FNYEAQ. CDR3 region: CASSVRSYNEQFC. Written as DNA, the CDR3 is TGTGCCAGCAGCGTACGCTCCTACAATGAGCAGTTCTGC.

A few counts support this clonotype. The V gene is TRBV5-1, the J gene TRBJ2-5; D may match TRBD1 or TRBD2 (5 bases each). The germline V and J ends were trimmed by 3 bases and 3 bases, with 9 bases remaining between them. From germline, CDR1 is SGHRS and CDR2 YFSETQ. The CDR3 totals 13 residues. CDR3 sequence reads: CASSSGAEETQYF. CDR3 bases: TGCGCCAGCAGCTCCGGGGCCGAAGAGACCCAGTACTTC. The complete variable domain, with remaining parts taken from reference TRBV5-1 and TRBJ2-5, reads KAGVTQTPRYLIKTRGQQVTLSCSPISGHRSVSWYQQTPGQGLQFLFEYFSETQRNKGNFPGRFSGRQFSNSRSEMNVSTLELGDSALYLCASSSGAEETQYFGPGTRLLVL.

This clonotype was counted once. This chain connects TRBV5-1 to TRBJ2-7; D remains ambiguous. This CDR3 contains 14 residues. Germline assignment: CDR1 SGHRS and CDR2 YFSETQ. With 6 bases removed from V and 0 bases from J, the gap between germline ends came to 13 bases. The CDR3 loop is CASTYGDLSYEQYF. The CDR3 DNA follows: TGCGCCAGCACCTATGGGGATCTCTCCTACGAGCAGTACTTC.

The gene calls are TRBV30 and TRBJ2-5; no reliable D call. Germline V lookup: CDR1 GTSNPN, CDR2 SVGIG (reference sequence). V lost 2 bases, J lost 5 bases, and 12 bases lay in between. The CDR3 totals 13 residues. The CDR3 reads CAWSLGGWETQYF. CDR3 in DNA: TGTGCCTGGAGTTTAGGCGGTTGGGAGACCCAGTACTTC. Full variable domain (remainder filled in from reference TRBV30 and TRBJ2-5): SQTIHQWPATLVQPVGSPLSLECTVEGTSNPNLYWYRQAAGRGLQLLFYSVGIGQISSEVPQNLSASRPQDRQFILSSKKLLLSDSGFYLCAWSLGGWETQYFGPGTRLLVL.

As concerns this clonotype: This may be a read error, as it is one base from a much larger clone. V is TRBV10-3 and J is TRBJ2-7, with 7 positions matching TRBD1. Germline values: CDR1 ENHRY, CDR2 SYGVKD. This CDR3 contains 14 residues. J lost 6 bases, V lost 9 bases, and 14 bases had no gene match. In nucleotides, the CDR3 is TGTGCCATAGGACGACAGGGTACTTGTGGCGAGCAGTACTTC. It translates to CAIGRQGTCGEQYF.